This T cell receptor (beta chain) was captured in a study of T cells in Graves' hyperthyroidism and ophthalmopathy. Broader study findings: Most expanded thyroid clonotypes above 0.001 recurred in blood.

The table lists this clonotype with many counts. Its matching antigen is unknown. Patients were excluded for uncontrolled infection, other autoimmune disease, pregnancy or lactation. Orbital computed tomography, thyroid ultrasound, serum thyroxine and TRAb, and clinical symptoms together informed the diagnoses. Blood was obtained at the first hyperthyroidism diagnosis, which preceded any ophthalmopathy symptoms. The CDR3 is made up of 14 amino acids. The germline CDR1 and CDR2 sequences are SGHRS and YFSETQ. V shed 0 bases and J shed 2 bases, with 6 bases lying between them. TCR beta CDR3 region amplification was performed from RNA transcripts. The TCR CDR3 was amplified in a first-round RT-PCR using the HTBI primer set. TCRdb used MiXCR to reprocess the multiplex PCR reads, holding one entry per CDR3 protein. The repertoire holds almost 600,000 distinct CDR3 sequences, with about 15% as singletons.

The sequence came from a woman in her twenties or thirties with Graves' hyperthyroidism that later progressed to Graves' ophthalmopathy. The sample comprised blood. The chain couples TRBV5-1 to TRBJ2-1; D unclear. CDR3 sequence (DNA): TGCGCCAGCAGCTTGGACGGGCCCTACAATGAGCAGTTCTTC. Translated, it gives CASSLDGPYNEQFF. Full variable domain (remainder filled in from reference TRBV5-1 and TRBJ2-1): KAGVTQTPRYLIKTRGQQVTLSCSPISGHRSVSWYQQTPGQGLQFLFEYFSETQRNKGNFPGRFSGRQFSNSRSEMNVSTLELGDSALYLCASSLDGPYNEQFFGPGTRLTVL.